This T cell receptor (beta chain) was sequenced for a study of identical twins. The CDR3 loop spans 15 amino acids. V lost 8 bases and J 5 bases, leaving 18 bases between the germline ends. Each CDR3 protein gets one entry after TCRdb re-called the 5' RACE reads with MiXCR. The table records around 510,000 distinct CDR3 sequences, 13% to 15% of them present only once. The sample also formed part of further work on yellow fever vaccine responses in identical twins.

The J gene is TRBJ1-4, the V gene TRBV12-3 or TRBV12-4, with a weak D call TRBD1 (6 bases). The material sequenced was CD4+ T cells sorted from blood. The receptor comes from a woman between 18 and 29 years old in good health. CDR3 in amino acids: CASPRRGQPNEKLFF. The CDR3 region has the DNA TGTGCCAGCCCAAGGAGAGGACAGCCGAATGAAAAACTGTTTTTT.